One and the same sample provided the 8 T cell receptor beta chains below, sequenced in a study of blood T cell repertoires in COVID-19. Using immunoSEQ multiplex PCR, the repertoire was profiled, and TCRdb retains in-frame clones only, with some absent. Here the sample spans hundreds of thousands of clones, around 84% being singletons. The sequenced sample consisted of peripheral blood. The receptors come from an elderly woman with active or convalescent COVID-19.

This clone was seen just once. The rearrangement uses TRBV7-2 and TRBJ1-1; 10 bases agree with TRBD1. The germline V gene has CDR1 SGHTA and CDR2 FQGNSA. The CDR3 spans 15 residues. V gave up 5 bases and J gave up 5 bases; unmatched junction bases: 8. The CDR3 DNA is TGTGCCAGCAGCCTTACCGGGACAGGGGTTACTGAAGCTTTCTTT. Its protein is CASSLTGTGVTEAFF.

V usage is TRBV6-2 or TRBV6-3 and J usage is TRBJ2-7; the match to TRBD1 covers 7 bases. The CDR3 covers 18 residues. Losses at the gene ends were 0 bases for V and 6 bases for J; bases not matched to a gene: 17. In germline, CDR1 is MNHEY, CDR2 SVGEGT. The CDR3 DNA is TGTGCCAGCAGTTACTCGAAGGGTAGAGACAGGGAACGGAGCGAGCAGTACTTC. The encoded protein is CASSYSKGRDRERSEQYF.

This chain joins TRBV27 and TRBJ1-6; D remains unclear. Trimming left V 1 base short and J 8 bases short, with 9 bases between. Germline V lookup: CDR1 MNHEY, CDR2 SMNVEV (reference sequence). There are 14 residues in the CDR3. The DNA for the CDR3 is TGTGCCAGCAGTTTATATTCCTTCGATTCACCCCTCCACTTT. Amino acid sequence: CASSLYSFDSPLHF.

This clone was seen a single time. Other nucleotide sequences in the sample specify the same CDR3. The genes are TRBV5-1 and TRBJ2-3, with a weak D call TRBD2 (6 bases). The CDR3 extends over 14 amino acids. V lost 2 bases and J 0 bases, leaving 7 bases between the germline ends. Germline lookup yields CDR1 SGHRS and CDR2 YFSETQ. The CDR3 region has the DNA TGCGCCAGCAGCTTAGGGACTAGCACAGATACGCAGTATTTT. It yields the protein CASSLGTSTDTQYF. Based on the CDR3 plus reference TRBV5-1 and TRBJ2-3, the full variable domain is KAGVTQTPRYLIKTRGQQVTLSCSPISGHRSVSWYQQTPGQGLQFLFEYFSETQRNKGNFPGRFSGRQFSNSRSEMNVSTLELGDSALYLCASSLGTSTDTQYFGPGTRLTVL.

This chain connects TRBV6-5 to TRBJ2-1; 9 bases align to TRBD1. The CDR3 runs to 15 residues. Germline CDR1 reads MNHEY; CDR2 reads SVGAGI. Trimming cost V 7 bases and J 7 bases; bases outside gene matches: 11. This chain's CDR3 is CASKRVTGGQNEQFF. In nucleotides, the CDR3 is TGTGCCAGCAAGCGGGTGACAGGGGGTCAGAATGAGCAGTTCTTC.

V is TRBV28 and J is TRBJ2-1; 7 nucleotides line up with TRBD1. The germline CDR1 and CDR2 sequences are MDHEN and SYDVKM. The CDR3 covers 13 residues. Trimming at V came to 6 bases and at J to 8 bases, leaving 7 bases not matched to a gene. The CDR3 nucleotides are TGTGCCAGCAGCAGGGGGTGGGGGCATGAGCAGTTCTTC. This sequence encodes CASSRGWGHEQFF.

This clone occurred once. This chain links TRBV5-4 with TRBJ2-3; possible D gene TRBD1, 6 bases. This CDR3 comprises 17 residues. V gave up 3 bases and J gave up 1 base, with 18 bases separating them. Germline CDR1 reads SGHNT; CDR2 reads YYREEE (reference sequence). CDR3 in amino acids: CASSWGLGGRGTDTQYF. The CDR3 DNA reads TGTGCCAGCAGCTGGGGTCTTGGGGGCAGAGGCACAGATACGCAGTATTTT.

The rearrangement links TRBV10-3 to TRBJ2-3; D gene unclear. The CDR3 sequence is 14 residues long. Germline assignment: CDR1 ENHRY and CDR2 SYGVKD. Trimming removed 6 bases from V and 1 base from J, with 11 bases in between. The CDR3 protein is CAIRLDKGTDTQYF. The CDR3 DNA follows: TGTGCCATCAGGCTAGATAAGGGCACAGATACGCAGTATTTT.